Reported below is one T cell receptor (beta chain). Germline CDR1 reads LGHDT; CDR2 reads YNNKEL (reference sequence). This CDR3 has 13 residues. Between the trimmed V and J ends, which lost 1 base and 8 bases, there was a span of 8 bases. Original processing notes: Amplification of reference gene primers provided the estimated nucleated cell counts. The table came from immunoSEQ multiplex PCR; TCRdb's copy has only in-frame clones and leaves some out. V and J calls and clone size follow that table, whereas D and trimming were derived from the DNA. The data hold under 55,000 clones, with 86% observed a single time. The entry originates in a study of blood T cell repertoires in COVID-19.

Sequencing used peripheral blood. This chain connects TRBV3-1 (or the pseudogene TRBV3-2) to TRBJ1-4; D ambiguous. The origin of this receptor is a human donor in a cohort sampled during active COVID-19. This CDR3 is CASSQGSREKLFF. CDR3 nucleotides: TGTGCCAGCAGCCAAGGGAGTCGGGAAAAACTGTTTTTT.